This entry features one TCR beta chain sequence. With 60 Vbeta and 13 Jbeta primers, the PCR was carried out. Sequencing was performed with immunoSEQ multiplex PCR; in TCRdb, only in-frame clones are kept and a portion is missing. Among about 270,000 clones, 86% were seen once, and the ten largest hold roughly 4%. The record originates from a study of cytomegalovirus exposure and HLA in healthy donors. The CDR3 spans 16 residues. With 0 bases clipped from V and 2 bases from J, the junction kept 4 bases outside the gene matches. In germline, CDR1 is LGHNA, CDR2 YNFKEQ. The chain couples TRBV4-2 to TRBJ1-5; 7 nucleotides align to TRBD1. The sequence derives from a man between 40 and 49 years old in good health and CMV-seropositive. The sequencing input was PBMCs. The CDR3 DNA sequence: TGTGCCAGCAGCCAAGAGGAGGGGGCGCGCAATCAGCCCCAGCATTTT. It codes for CASSQEEGARNQPQHF.